This T cell receptor beta chain was retrieved from a study of graft-versus-host responses after intestinal transplantation. Study-level points and caveats: Some GvH clones appeared in ileal mucosa or blood before recipient bone marrow.

In germline, CDR1 is MNHEY, CDR2 SVGAGI. CDR3 size: 14 residues. Trimming shortened V by 5 bases and J by 2 bases, and 12 bases separated the two germline ends. The table came from immunoSEQ multiplex PCR; TCRdb's copy has only in-frame clones and leaves some out. The repertoire holds 88,000 or so clones, with around 90% as singletons. Notes on this clone: Its cognate antigen is unknown.

This TCR derives from a human donor who received an intestinal transplant. The chain employs TRBV6-5 and TRBJ1-1, with D hard to call. This specimen consisted of unstimulated CD4+ T cells sorted from spleen or lymph node cells, obtained before intestinal transplant. The CDR3 here is CASSRETRNTEAFF. CDR3 nucleotides: TGTGCCAGCAGTCGGGAGACAAGAAACACTGAAGCTTTCTTT.